The rows below give T cell receptor beta chains drawn from one sample of a study of PD-1 blockade in mismatch repair-deficient tumors. TCRdb keeps only in-frame clones here, not all; method: immunoSEQ multiplex PCR. The sample consists of about 110,000 clones, over 65% of them appearing once. The sequencing here drew on peripheral blood, taken 60 weeks after starting pembrolizumab. These receptors were taken from an adult with mismatch repair-deficient cancer. The CDR3 runs from the conserved cysteine through the conserved F or W. D genes are given only for firm matches. Clone size appears in some rows only: once, few, many, or a class for an expanded clone.

TRBV5-4	NA	TRBJ2-7	TRBD2	TGTGCCAGCAGCTTGTTTAGTACTAGCGGGTCCTACGAGCAGTACTTC	CASSLFSTSGSYEQYF
TRBV6-6	NA	TRBJ1-2	TRBD1	TGTGCCAGCAGTTACTCGACAGGGTATAACTATGGCTACACCTTC	CASSYSTGYNYGYTF
TRBV9	NA	TRBJ2-2	NA	TGTGCCAGCAGCCAACAAAGGACGCTCGGGGAGCTGTTTTTT	CASSQQRTLGELFF
TRBV20-1	NA	TRBJ2-5	NA	TGCAGTGCTACTGGGGGAGAGACCCAGTACTTC	CSATGGETQYF
TRBV5-5	NA	TRBJ1-5	NA	TGTGCCAGCAGCCCACGGGGATCCGGCAATCAGCCCCAGCATTTT	CASSPRGSGNQPQHF
TRBV19	NA	TRBJ2-1	NA	TGTGCCAGTAGTCAACAGAGCTCCTACAATGAGCAGTTCTTC	CASSQQSSYNEQFF
TRBV7-2	NA	TRBJ1-3	NA	TGTGCCAGCAGCGCCGCAGGGGCTGCTGGAAACACCATATATTTT	CASSAAGAAGNTIYF
TRBV20-1	NA	TRBJ2-7	NA	TGCAGTGCTATAGGGACGGCTGAGCAGTACTTC	CSAIGTAEQYF
TRBV4-1	NA	TRBJ2-1	NA	TGCGCCAGCAGCCAAGCGGGGCTAGTCAGGAATGAGCAGTTCTTC	CASSQAGLVRNEQFF
TRBV19	NA	TRBJ1-4	NA	TGTGCCAGTAGCAACCGGGCGACCTCTGATGAAAAACTGTTTTTT	CASSNRATSDEKLFF
TRBV7-3	once	TRBJ2-1	TRBD2	TGTGCCAGCAGCTTAACCGCGGGAGTCTCCAATGAGCAGTTCTTC	CASSLTAGVSNEQFF
TRBV27	NA	TRBJ1-1	NA	TGTGCCAGCAGTCCCGATAGGGCCCTGAACACTGAAGCTTTCTTT	CASSPDRALNTEAFF
TRBV29-1	NA	TRBJ1-3	NA	TGCAGCGTTCTTGGGCTTTCAGGAAACACCATATATTTT	CSVLGLSGNTIYF
TRBV7-8	NA	TRBJ1-2	NA	TGTGCCAGCAGCTTAGGAGAAGCTAACTATGGCTACACCTTC	CASSLGEANYGYTF
TRBV19	NA	TRBJ1-5	NA	TGTGCCAGTAGTATGTGGAACAGGGCCGGGGGGGTAAATCAGCCCCAGCATTTT	CASSMWNRAGGVNQPQHF
TRBV5-1	NA	TRBJ1-5	TRBD1	TGCGCCAGCAGCCCCCAGGGGGGGATCAATCAGCCCCAGCATTTT	CASSPQGGINQPQHF
TRBV9	NA	TRBJ2-7	TRBD2	TGTGCCAGCAGCGTAGGGTTGCGGGAGGGCTCCTACGAGCAGTACTTC	CASSVGLREGSYEQYF
TRBV27	NA	TRBJ2-3	TRBD2	TGTGCCAGCAGTTTATCAGGTACTAGCGGGAGTTGGAATACGCAGTATTTT	CASSLSGTSGSWNTQYF
TRBV7-2	NA	TRBJ2-2	NA	TGTGCCAGCAGCTTAGTTCGGACCGGGGAGCTGTTTTTT	CASSLVRTGELFF
TRBV29-1	once	TRBJ2-7	TRBD2	TGCAGCGTTGTTGGAGCGGGAGGGCCTGGGGACGAGCAGTACTTC	CSVVGAGGPGDEQYF
TRBV5-1	NA	TRBJ2-1	NA	TGCGCCAGCAGCTCGGACTCCTACAATGAGCAGTTCTTC	CASSSDSYNEQFF
TRBV9	NA	TRBJ2-7	TRBD1	TGTGCCAGCAGCGCTAGAGGGACAGGGCTCACCGAGCAGTACTTC	CASSARGTGLTEQYF
TRBV18	NA	TRBJ1-2	TRBD1	TGTGCCAGCTCACCGGACAGGGGAAGCGAAGGCTACACCTTC	CASSPDRGSEGYTF
TRBV7-9	NA	TRBJ2-7	TRBD1	TGTGCCAGCAGCTTAGAAGGGGGCTTCTACGAGCAGTACTTC	CASSLEGGFYEQYF
TRBV4-2	NA	TRBJ2-1	TRBD2	TGTGCCAGCAGCCAGGATAAACGTCCGGGACTAGCGGGTGGAGGGAATGAGCAGTTCTTC	CASSQDKRPGLAGGGNEQFF
TRBV4-2	NA	TRBJ1-1	NA	TGTGCCAGCCCCCCAGGGGTGAACACTGAAGCTTTCTTT	CASPPGVNTEAFF
TRBV11-3	NA	TRBJ1-1	NA	TGTGCCAGCAGGGTACAGTCTACCACTGAAGCTTTCTTT	CASRVQSTTEAFF
TRBV5-1	NA	TRBJ1-1	TRBD1	TGCGCCAGCAGCTACGGACAGGGAGCAGGCGCGAACACTGAAGCTTTCTTT	CASSYGQGAGANTEAFF
TRBV25-1	NA	TRBJ2-5	TRBD1	TGTGCCAGCAGTGAATTGGACAGGCCGAAAGAGACCCAGTACTTC	CASSELDRPKETQYF
TRBV5-6	NA	TRBJ2-5	NA	TGTGCCAGCAGCTTGCTGGGGGAAGAGACCCAGTACTTC	CASSLLGEETQYF
TRBV6-5	NA	TRBJ2-3	NA	TGTGCCAGCAGTTACGGGCTAGCCACAGATACGCAGTATTTT	CASSYGLATDTQYF
TRBV18	NA	TRBJ2-2	NA	TGTGCCAGCTCACCTTCCCTAGCGACCCAAAACACCGGGGAGCTGTTTTTT	CASSPSLATQNTGELFF
TRBV30	NA	TRBJ2-5	TRBD2	TGTGCCTGGAGTGTACCCGGGAGGGTCCAAGAGACCCAGTACTTC	CAWSVPGRVQETQYF
TRBV19	NA	TRBJ2-5	NA	TGTGCCAGTAGTATAGAGGGAGAGACCCAGTACTTC	CASSIEGETQYF
TRBV4-1	once	TRBJ1-2	NA	TGCGCCAGCGGACAAGGGGCTGGGTCCGATAACTATGGCTACACCTTC	CASGQGAGSDNYGYTF
TRBV18	NA	TRBJ1-3	TRBD1	TGTGCCAGCTCACAAGGACAGGGGAACTCTGGAAACACCATATATTTT	CASSQGQGNSGNTIYF
TRBV5-1	once	TRBJ1-4	TRBD1	TGCGCCAGCAGCTTGGATACAGGGGATCGTGAAAAACTGTTTTTT	CASSLDTGDREKLFF
TRBV6-5	NA	TRBJ1-2	NA	TGTGCCAGCAGCCCCGGGGCCATCGGGGGCTACACCTTC	CASSPGAIGGYTF
TRBV5-1	NA	TRBJ2-3	NA	TGCGCCAGCAGCTCGGTCTTGGGTGCTAGCACAGATACGCAGTATTTT	CASSSVLGASTDTQYF
TRBV5-1	NA	TRBJ1-1	NA	TGCGCCAGCAGAGACAAGAACACTGAAGCTTTCTTT	CASRDKNTEAFF
TRBV5-8	NA	TRBJ2-1	NA	TGTGCCAGCAGCCAAGGACAGTCCAATGAGCAGTTCTTC	CASSQGQSNEQFF
TRBV5-6	NA	TRBJ2-1	TRBD2	TGTGCCAGCAGCTTGATACTAGCGGACCACAATGAGCAGTTCTTC	CASSLILADHNEQFF
TRBV14	NA	TRBJ2-7	TRBD1	TGTGCCAGCAGCCGATCCGGGACAGCATCCTACGAGCAGTACTTC	CASSRSGTASYEQYF
TRBV11-3	once	TRBJ2-3	NA	TGTGCCAGCAGCTTAGGGACAGAAGGGGACACAGATACGCAGTATTTT	CASSLGTEGDTDTQYF
TRBV6-5	NA	TRBJ1-2	TRBD1	TGTGCCAGCACGACAGGGACCCTTGGCTACACCTTC	CASTTGTLGYTF
TRBV5-1	NA	TRBJ1-2	NA	TGCGCCAGCAGCTTAAACCGGGACTCCAGCTATGGCTACACCTTC	CASSLNRDSSYGYTF
TRBV4-1	few	TRBJ1-1	NA	TGCGCCAGCAGCCAAGCTATTCTCCAGAACACTGAAGCTTTCTTT	CASSQAILQNTEAFF
TRBV27	NA	TRBJ1-2	NA	TGTGCCAGCAGGCCTAGGGCGACAGGTGGGGAGTACACCTTC	CASRPRATGGEYTF
TRBV10-3	NA	TRBJ2-3	NA	TGTGCCATCAGTCCCGGCAGCGGCACAGATACGCAGTATTTT	CAISPGSGTDTQYF
TRBV10-3	NA	TRBJ2-1	NA	TGTGCCATCAGTAAAAGGACCACCCTAGGCAATGAGCAGTTCTTC	CAISKRTTLGNEQFF
TRBV25-1	NA	TRBJ1-1	TRBD1	TGTGCCAGCGGGGACAGGTGGAACACTGAAGCTTTCTTT	CASGDRWNTEAFF
TRBV7-9	NA	TRBJ1-2	NA	TGTGCCAGCAGCTTAGGGAACGCCTACACCTTC	CASSLGNAYTF